The 21 T cell receptor beta chains given below trace back to one sample, sequenced in a study of response to subunit inactivated influenza vaccine (dated by TCRdb to 2016 to 2018). Libraries were made using RT-PCR. Instrument used: Illumina HiSeq 2500. Through fastp at Q25 and MiXCR, TCRdb rebuilt clones from the public reads, retaining in-frame beta chains. A single entry per CDR3 protein holds the most common genes and DNA from its merged rows. In this sample the table shows approximately 500,000 distinct CDR3 sequences, 11% to 15% of which occur a single time. The leading ten clones occupy around 10% of the sample. The specimen comprised PBMCs from blood, sampled roughly 12 days after vaccination. These receptors originate from a man aged 45-65 years who received an inactivated influenza vaccine. Donor details come from another sample of the same person, matched by shared clones.

This clonotype was observed many times. The chain joins TRBV12-3 or TRBV12-4 to TRBJ2-2, with D unclear. The CDR3 is 18 residues long. Trimming stripped 2 bases from V and 0 bases from J, with 16 bases between. This chain's CDR3 is CASSLLNVWVPNTGELFF. The CDR3, as DNA: TGTGCCAGCAGTTTATTAAATGTCTGGGTACCGAACACCGGGGAGCTGTTTTTT.

The table lists this clonotype with many counts. This chain joins TRBV5-1 and TRBJ2-1; D is perhaps TRBD2 (5 bases). This CDR3 is built from 13 residues. CDR1 and CDR2 from the germline V gene are SGHRS and YFSETQ. The V end was cut by 0 bases, the J end by 8 bases, with 9 bases between. The CDR3 sequence: CASSLAGWDEQFF. The CDR3 region has the DNA TGCGCCAGCAGCTTGGCGGGGTGGGATGAGCAGTTCTTC.

This clonotype was observed a handful of times. The V and J genes are TRBV7-8 and TRBJ1-5; tentative D call: TRBD1 (5 bases). Trimming cost V 5 bases and J 2 bases, with 19 bases left between them. The CDR3 has 17 residues. The germline gives CDR1 SGHVS, CDR2 FQNEAQ. For the CDR3, the DNA is TGTGCCAGCAGCCCCCTAGGGACTTTCTGGGGCAATCAGCCCCAGCATTTT. Its protein is CASSPLGTFWGNQPQHF.

This clonotype was seen only a few times. V gene TRBV7-2 combines with J gene TRBJ1-4, with TRBD1 matching 7 bases. Unmatched junction bases numbered 6, after V lost 2 bases and J lost 6 bases. The CDR3 has 15 residues. Germline-derived CDR1 and CDR2 are SGHTA and FQGNSA. Here the CDR3 reads CASSLLGQGDEKLFF. As DNA, the CDR3 is TGTGCCAGCAGCTTACTCGGGCAGGGGGATGAAAAACTGTTTTTT.

This clonotype turned up a few times. CDR3 DNA sequence: TGTGCCAGCAGCTTCTTCTCGGGAGCGGCATCCTACGAGCAGTACTTC. Its translation: CASSFFSGAASYEQYF. The chain joins TRBV7-9 to TRBJ2-7, with D perhaps TRBD2 (6 bases). Germline V gene lookup returns CDR1 SEHNR and CDR2 FQNEAQ (reference sequence). There are 16 residues in the CDR3. V dropped 3 bases and J dropped 1 base, with 16 bases sitting between them. Complete variable domain (other parts from reference TRBV7-9 and TRBJ2-7): DTGVSQNPRHKITKRGQNVTFRCDPISEHNRLYWYRQTLGQGPEFLTYFQNEAQLEKSRLLSDRFSAERPKGSFSTLEIQRTEQGDSAMYLCASSFFSGAASYEQYFGPGTRLTVT.

V is TRBV7-2 and J is TRBJ1-4; D call uncertain. V was clipped by 5 bases and J by 8 bases, with 18 bases between them. The CDR3 sequence is 15 residues long. Germline V gene data show CDR1 as SGHTA and CDR2 as FQGNSA. Here the CDR3 reads CASSMAGPSAEKLFF. In nucleotides, the CDR3 is TGTGCCAGCAGCATGGCCGGGCCATCCGCGGAAAAACTGTTTTTT. Based on the CDR3 plus reference TRBV7-2 and TRBJ1-4, the full variable domain is GAGVSQSPSNKVTEKGKDVELRCDPISGHTALYWYRQSLGQGLEFLIYFQGNSAPDKSGLPSDRFSAERTGGSVSTLTIQRTQQEDSAVYLCASSMAGPSAEKLFFGSGTQLSVL.

This clonotype occurred a few times. This sequence joins TRBV10-3 and TRBJ2-3; TRBD1 might be the D (5 bases). CDR1 is ENHRY, CDR2 SYGVKD, per germline. This CDR3 has 14 amino acids. V dropped 3 bases and J dropped 1 base, with 8 bases sitting between them. In DNA form, the CDR3 reads TGTGCCATCAGTGAAGGCAGGGGCACAGATACGCAGTATTTT. As protein: CAISEGRGTDTQYF.

This clonotype was counted only a few times. The chain combines TRBV5-1 with TRBJ2-3; 9 bases map to TRBD1. In germline, CDR1 is SGHRS, CDR2 YFSETQ. After removal of 8 bases from V and 2 bases from J, the junction contained 9 bases not matched to a gene. This CDR3 is built from 15 residues. The chain's CDR3 is CASTRGQGITDTQYF. The DNA for the CDR3 is TGCGCCAGTACAAGAGGACAGGGGATCACAGATACGCAGTATTTT.

This clonotype was found a few times. CDR3 sequence: CASSPRTGHLSPLHF. DNA for the CDR3: TGTGCCAGCTCACCACGTACGGGACATCTCTCACCCCTCCACTTT. V is TRBV18 and J is TRBJ1-6; weak D call: TRBD1 (6 bases). V shed 1 base and J shed 10 bases, with 14 bases lying between them. The CDR3 sequence is 15 residues long. Per germline, CDR1 KGHSH and CDR2 LQKENI.

This clonotype occurred a few times. The chain carries TRBV20-1 and TRBJ1-3; possible D gene TRBD1, 6 bases. The V gene lost 1 base and the J gene lost 7 bases, with 23 bases spanning the gap. Germline values: CDR1 DFQATT, CDR2 SNEGSKA (reference sequence). The CDR3 has 17 amino acids. CDR3 DNA sequence: TGCAGTGCTAGAGCAACTCTAGACACAGGGTACTTCAACACCATATATTTT. Translation gives CSARATLDTGYFNTIYF.

This clonotype has more than one count but fewer than ten. This sequence joins TRBV10-3 and TRBJ2-7; TRBD2 agrees at 8 bases. The CDR3 loop spans 15 amino acids. Germline lookup yields CDR1 ENHRY and CDR2 SYGVKD. V lost 0 bases and J lost 6; bases outside the gene matches: 7. CDR3 in amino acids: CAISESRVSGAEQYF. The CDR3 DNA reads TGTGCCATCAGTGAGTCGAGGGTTAGCGGGGCCGAGCAGTACTTC.

The chain joins TRBV5-5 to TRBJ1-1; a weak D match, TRBD1 (5 bases). CDR3 length: 15 amino acids. Trimming took off 4 bases at V and 1 base at J, with 14 bases between the two ends. Germline-derived CDR1 and CDR2 are SGHKS and YYEKEE (reference sequence). The CDR3 reads CASSQGFNQNTEAFF. Written as DNA, the CDR3 is TGTGCCAGCAGCCAGGGTTTTAACCAGAACACTGAAGCTTTCTTT.

This rearrangement joins TRBV20-1 to TRBJ2-7; D is possibly TRBD2 (6 bases). This CDR3 has 13 residues. With 3 bases removed from V and 0 bases from J, the gap between germline ends came to 9 bases. The germline CDR1 and CDR2 sequences are DFQATT and SNEGSKA (reference sequence). CDR3 loop: CSAREGFSYEQYF. The CDR3 DNA is TGCAGTGCTAGGGAGGGGTTCTCCTACGAGCAGTACTTC.

The genes are TRBV2 and TRBJ1-1, with 8 positions matching TRBD1. Germline CDR1 is SNHLY and CDR2 is FYNNEI. This CDR3 is 17 amino acids long. Germline trimming cut 4 bases from V and 3 bases from J; bases unmatched to any gene: 13. Here the CDR3 reads CASSGWQGAIWDTEAFF. The CDR3 DNA follows: TGTGCCAGCAGTGGGTGGCAGGGGGCTATCTGGGACACTGAAGCTTTCTTT.

This clonotype was detected many times. This sequence joins TRBV12-3 or TRBV12-4 and TRBJ2-7; D gene unclear. The CDR3 is made up of 15 amino acids. V was trimmed by 1 base and J by 0 bases, leaving 10 bases between them. In DNA form, the CDR3 reads TGTGCCAGCAGTTTAGTCGTATTGAGCTCCTACGAGCAGTACTTC. This translates into CASSLVVLSSYEQYF.

The rearrangement uses TRBV11-2 and TRBJ2-5, with D perhaps given as TRBD1 or TRBD2 (5 bases each). The germline V gene has CDR1 SGHAT and CDR2 FQNNGV. Trimming shortened V by 3 bases and J by 4 bases, and 12 bases separated the two germline ends. The CDR3 runs 14 residues. In nucleotides, the CDR3 is TGTGCCAGCAGCTTTAGGAAGGGGAGAGAGACCCAGTACTTC. It codes for CASSFRKGRETQYF.

This clonotype was picked up a small number of times. The chain joins TRBV28 to TRBJ1-5, with D possibly matching TRBD1 (5 bases). CDR3 length: 12 residues. Trimming pared 6 bases from V and 8 bases from J, leaving 11 bases between. Germline V gene data show CDR1 as MDHEN and CDR2 as SYDVKM. The CDR3 protein is CASRRGGEPQHF. The CDR3 DNA sequence: TGTGCCAGCAGGAGGGGTGGTGAGCCCCAGCATTTT.

The chain joins TRBV20-1 to TRBJ2-3, with D perhaps matching TRBD2 (7 bases). Trimming left V 6 bases short and J 7 bases short, with 26 bases between. Per the germline V gene, CDR1 is DFQATT and CDR2 is SNEGSKA (reference sequence). This CDR3 is 16 amino acids long. In DNA, the CDR3 is TGCAGTGCCGCACCCTATGGCGGGGGCCCGACGAATACGCAGTATTTT. As protein: CSAAPYGGGPTNTQYF.

The rearrangement joins TRBV6-5 to TRBJ2-3, with 13 bases matching TRBD2. Germline CDR1 and CDR2: MNHEY and SVGAGI. After removal of 2 bases from V and 6 bases from J, the junction contained 8 bases not matched to a gene. The CDR3 is 17 residues long. The CDR3 loop reads CASSYPTSGGAFDTQYF. The DNA for the CDR3 is TGTGCCAGCAGTTACCCCACTAGCGGGGGGGCCTTTGATACGCAGTATTTT.

This clonotype was observed a single time. A single base separates this from a much larger clone, so it may be a read error. This chain uses TRBV6-5 with TRBJ2-1; the match to TRBD2 covers 7 bases. The germline V gene has CDR1 MNHEY and CDR2 SVGAGI. This CDR3 is 15 amino acids long. The ends lost 0 bases at V and 8 bases at J; junction bases unmatched: 7. In nucleotides, the CDR3 is TGTGCCAGCAGTTACTCCGTGACTAGCATCTATGAGCAGTTCTTC. This translates into CASSYSVTSIYEQFF.

The chain joins TRBV7-2 to TRBJ2-7; a weak D match, TRBD1 (6 bases). Germline CDR1 and CDR2: SGHTA and FQGNSA. V was clipped by 2 bases and J by 2 bases, with 13 bases between them. This CDR3 has 15 amino acids. The CDR3: CASSLPRGRTYEQYF. In nucleotides, the CDR3 is TGTGCCAGCAGCTTACCCAGGGGAAGAACCTACGAGCAGTACTTC.